These 13 T cell receptor beta chains share one sample of origin, sequenced in a study of cytomegalovirus exposure and HLA in healthy donors (dated by TCRdb to the late 2010s). The protocol used for the library was the immunoSEQ multiplex PCR assay. The multiplex PCR relied on a mix of 60 forward primers for TCR Vbeta segments and 13 reverse primers for TCR Jbeta segments. The clones in this table, taken by TCRdb from immuneACCESS, are in-frame only. Not every clone is retained; where verified, under half of the shortfall comes from an unresolved V gene, and the cause of the rest is unknown. Recorded for this sample are about 190,000 clones; about 87% of them occurred a single time. In total, the top ten clones hold roughly 1.3% of the sample. Specimen: PBMCs. These receptors were obtained from a man in his thirties or forties in good health and CMV-seronegative.

The chain recombines TRBV7-9 with TRBJ1-5; D is possibly TRBD1 (5 bases). V lost 5 bases to trimming and J lost 6 bases, with 11 bases between them. CDR1 and CDR2 from the germline V gene are SEHNR and FQNEAQ (reference sequence). The CDR3 sequence is 13 residues long. As DNA, the CDR3 is TGTGCCAGCAGCCTGGGTGGGGCTCAGCCCCAGCATTTT. Its protein is CASSLGGAQPQHF.

V and J are TRBV27 and TRBJ2-1; D unresolved. This CDR3 has 12 amino acids. Germline V CDR1 and CDR2: MNHEY, SMNVEV (reference sequence). Between the trimmed V and J ends, which lost 5 bases and 6 bases, there was a span of 8 bases. This CDR3 is CASSQRSNEQFF. In DNA form, the CDR3 reads TGTGCCAGCAGTCAGAGGTCCAATGAGCAGTTCTTC.

The gene calls are TRBV5-6 and TRBJ2-7, with 7 bases aligning to TRBD2. This CDR3 has 14 residues. Trimming took 4 bases from V and 5 from J; bases not matched to a gene: 9. CDR1 is SGHDT and CDR2 is YYEEEE in the germline V gene. CDR3 nucleotides: TGTGCCAGCAGCATGGGACTAACGGGTAACGAGCAGTACTTC. Translating gives CASSMGLTGNEQYF.

CDR3 sequence (DNA): TGCGCCAGCAGCCTTAAAGAGAACGGCTACACCTTC. This encodes CASSLKENGYTF. The V gene is TRBV5-1, the J gene TRBJ1-2; no clear D gene. Trimming removed 4 bases from V and 8 bases from J, with 12 bases in between. Germline CDR1 SGHRS, CDR2 YFSETQ. The length of the CDR3 is 12 residues.

This chain connects TRBV11-2 to TRBJ2-7; 7 bases are a match to TRBD1. The ends lost 6 bases at V and 3 bases at J; junction bases unmatched: 2. The CDR3 sequence is 12 residues long. Germline V gene lookup returns CDR1 SGHAT and CDR2 FQNNGV. In nucleotides, the CDR3 is TGTGCCAGCAGTCGACAGGGCTACGAGCAGTACTTC. It translates to CASSRQGYEQYF.

This clone was seen repeatedly, ten times or more. The V call is TRBV5-5, the J call TRBJ2-7; the match to TRBD1 covers 9 bases. Losses at the gene ends were 4 bases for V and 3 bases for J; bases not matched to a gene: 5. The CDR3 contains 14 residues. From germline, CDR1 is SGHKS and CDR2 YYEKEE (reference sequence). The CDR3 DNA reads as TGTGCCAGCAGCGTTGGGACAGGGATCTACGAGCAGTACTTC. Translating gives CASSVGTGIYEQYF.

V is TRBV13 and J is TRBJ2-3, with 12 bases fitting TRBD2. This CDR3 region has 16 residues. J was trimmed by 2 bases and V by 5 bases; bases with no gene match: 5. Germline V CDR1 and CDR2: PRHDT, FYEKMQ (reference sequence). The DNA for the CDR3 is TGTGCCAGCAGCGCGGGGACTAGCGGGCACACAGATACGCAGTATTTT. Its translation: CASSAGTSGHTDTQYF.

The V call is TRBV7-9, the J call TRBJ2-2; weak D call: TRBD1 (5 bases). This CDR3 contains 15 residues. The germline V and J ends were trimmed by 3 bases and 6 bases, with 14 bases remaining between them. CDR1 is SEHNR and CDR2 is FQNEAQ in the germline V gene (reference sequence). The CDR3 DNA reads as TGTGCCAGCAGCTTTCTGACAGCAAGATCCGGGGAGCTGTTTTTT. Residues: CASSFLTARSGELFF.

This chain connects TRBV19 to TRBJ2-3, with D possibly being TRBD1 (6 bases). In germline, CDR1 is LNHDA, CDR2 SQIVND (reference sequence). The CDR3 has 19 amino acids. The V end was cut by 5 bases, the J end by 2 bases, with 26 bases between. The CDR3 coding sequence is TGTGCCAGTAGTCGTAGGGGCATGCTGGCAGGGGCCCTCACAGATACGCAGTATTTT. This gives the protein CASSRRGMLAGALTDTQYF.

This chain joins TRBV5-1 and TRBJ2-5; D is ambiguous. Germline values: CDR1 SGHRS, CDR2 YFSETQ. The V end lost 2 bases, the J end lost 5 bases, and 13 bases lay between the germline ends. CDR3 length equals 14 residues. CDR3 protein: CASSLSPPGETQYF. Here the CDR3 DNA reads TGCGCCAGCAGCTTATCACCACCAGGTGAGACCCAGTACTTC. Full variable domain (remainder filled in from reference TRBV5-1 and TRBJ2-5): KAGVTQTPRYLIKTRGQQVTLSCSPISGHRSVSWYQQTPGQGLQFLFEYFSETQRNKGNFPGRFSGRQFSNSRSEMNVSTLELGDSALYLCASSLSPPGETQYFGPGTRLLVL.

The chain is built from TRBV7-9 and TRBJ2-5, with D perhaps matching TRBD1 (6 bases). The CDR3 contains 16 residues. Deletions cut 2 bases from V and 4 bases from J, with 17 bases between. The germline CDR1 and CDR2 sequences are SEHNR and FQNEAQ (reference sequence). DNA of the CDR3: TGTGCCAGCAGCTTAAACTTCCAGGGGACAATAGAGACCCAGTACTTC. This translates into CASSLNFQGTIETQYF. The full variable domain, its missing parts supplied by reference TRBV7-9 and TRBJ2-5, is DTGVSQNPRHKITKRGQNVTFRCDPISEHNRLYWYRQTLGQGPEFLTYFQNEAQLEKSRLLSDRFSAERPKGSFSTLEIQRTEQGDSAMYLCASSLNFQGTIETQYFGPGTRLLVL.

The rearrangement links TRBV19 to TRBJ2-7, with TRBD1 matching over 9 bases. This CDR3 has 15 amino acids. Germline trimming cut 4 bases from V and 0 bases from J; bases unmatched to any gene: 4. Per germline, CDR1 LNHDA and CDR2 SQIVND (reference sequence). The CDR3 DNA reads as TGTGCCAGTAGTAGGCCGGGACAGGGCTCCTACGAGCAGTACTTC. It specifies CASSRPGQGSYEQYF.

The rearrangement joins TRBV4-2 to TRBJ1-2; 7 positions match TRBD1. V trimming: 2 bases; J trimming: 4 bases; junction bases outside the gene matches: 4. The CDR3 is 14 amino acids. Per the germline V gene, CDR1 is LGHNA and CDR2 is YNFKEQ. CDR3 residues: CASSQPTGAYGYTF. CDR3 nucleotides: TGTGCCAGCAGCCAACCCACAGGGGCCTATGGCTACACCTTC.